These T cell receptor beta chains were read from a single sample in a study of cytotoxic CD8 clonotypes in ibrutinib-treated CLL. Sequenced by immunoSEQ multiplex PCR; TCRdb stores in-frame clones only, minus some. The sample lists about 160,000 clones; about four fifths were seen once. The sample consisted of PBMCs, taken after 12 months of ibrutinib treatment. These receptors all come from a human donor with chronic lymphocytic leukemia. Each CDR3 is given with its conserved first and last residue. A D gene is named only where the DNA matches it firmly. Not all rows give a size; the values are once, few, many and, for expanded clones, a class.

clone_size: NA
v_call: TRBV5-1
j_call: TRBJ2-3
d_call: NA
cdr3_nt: TGCGCCAGCAGCTTACTTATGGGGGGGCTTCTCACAGATACGCAGTATTTT
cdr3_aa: CASSLLMGGLLTDTQYF

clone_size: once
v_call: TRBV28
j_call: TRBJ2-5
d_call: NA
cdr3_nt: TGTGCCAGCTCCGGTGGCGGGGAGGAGACCCAGTACTTC
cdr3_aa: CASSGGGEETQYF

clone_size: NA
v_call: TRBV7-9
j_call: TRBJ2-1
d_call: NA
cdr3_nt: TGTGCCAGCAGACCGAAACTAGCTAGTGAGGGGCAGGATGAGCAGTTCTTC
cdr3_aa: CASRPKLASEGQDEQFF

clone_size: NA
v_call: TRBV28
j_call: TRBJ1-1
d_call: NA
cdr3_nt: TGTGCCAGCAGTTCGGGAGGCCAGGGGTCGCTAGAAGCTTTCTTT
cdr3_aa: CASSSGGQGSLEAFF

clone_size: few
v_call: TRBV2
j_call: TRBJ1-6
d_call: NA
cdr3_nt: TGTGCCAGCAGTGAAGCGGGACGGCGGAATTCACCCCTCCACTTT
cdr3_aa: CASSEAGRRNSPLHF

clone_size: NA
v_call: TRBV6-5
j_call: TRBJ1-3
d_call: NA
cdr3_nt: TGTGCCAGCAGTAGCACTGGAAACACCATATATTTT
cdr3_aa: CASSSTGNTIYF

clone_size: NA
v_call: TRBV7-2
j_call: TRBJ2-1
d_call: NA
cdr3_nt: TGTGCCAGCAGCGCAAGGGCAGGACTTAATGAGCAGTTCTTC
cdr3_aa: CASSARAGLNEQFF

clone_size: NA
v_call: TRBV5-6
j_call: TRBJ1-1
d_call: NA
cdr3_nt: TGTGCCAGCAGCCCGGGGTGGGACACTGAAGCTTTCTTT
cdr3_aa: CASSPGWDTEAFF

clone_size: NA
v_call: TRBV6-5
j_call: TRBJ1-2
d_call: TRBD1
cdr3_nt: TGTGCCAGCAGGGAGGGGACAGGGGTTATTGGCTACACCTTC
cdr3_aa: CASREGTGVIGYTF

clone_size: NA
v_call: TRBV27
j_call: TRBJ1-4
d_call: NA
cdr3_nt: TGTGCCAGCAGTGGGAGAGGGACCACTAATGAAAAACTGTTTTTT
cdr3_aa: CASSGRGTTNEKLFF

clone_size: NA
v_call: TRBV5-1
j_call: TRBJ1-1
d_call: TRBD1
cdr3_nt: TGCGCCAGCAGGCGGGTAACAGGGGCTACGAACACTGAAGCTTTCTTT
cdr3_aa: CASRRVTGATNTEAFF

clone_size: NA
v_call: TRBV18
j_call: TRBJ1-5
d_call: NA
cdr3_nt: TGTGCCAGCTCACCCCGGGGCTACAATCAGCCCCAGCATTTT
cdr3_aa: CASSPRGYNQPQHF

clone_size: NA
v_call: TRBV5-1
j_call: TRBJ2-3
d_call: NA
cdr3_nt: TGCGCCACTCGAGGGGGGCCCGCTAGCACAGATACGCAGTATTTT
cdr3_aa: CATRGGPASTDTQYF

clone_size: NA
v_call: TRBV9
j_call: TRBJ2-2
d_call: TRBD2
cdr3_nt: TGTGCCAGCAGCGTACTAGCGGGGGGGCTTGTGCTTACCGGGGAGCTGTTTTTT
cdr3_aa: CASSVLAGGLVLTGELFF

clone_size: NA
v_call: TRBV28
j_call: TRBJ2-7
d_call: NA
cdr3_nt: TGTGCCAGCAGTTCCCAAGGGGCGAGCTCCTACGAGCAGTACTTC
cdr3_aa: CASSSQGASSYEQYF

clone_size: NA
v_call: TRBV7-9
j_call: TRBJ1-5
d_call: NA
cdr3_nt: TGTGCCAGCAGCTTAGGGGGACGCAATCAGCCCCAGCATTTT
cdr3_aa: CASSLGGRNQPQHF

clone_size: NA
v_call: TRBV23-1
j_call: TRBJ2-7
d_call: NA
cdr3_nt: TGCGCCAGCGGCGGGGCACGCAACACCTACGAGCAGTACTTC
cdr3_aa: CASGGARNTYEQYF

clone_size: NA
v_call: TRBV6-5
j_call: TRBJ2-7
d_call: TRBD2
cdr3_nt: TGTGCCAGCAGTTATCGGAGCGGGAGGGGCTACGAGCAGTACTTC
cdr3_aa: CASSYRSGRGYEQYF

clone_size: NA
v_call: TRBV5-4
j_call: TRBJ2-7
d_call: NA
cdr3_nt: TGTGCCAACCTATACGAGCAGTACTTC
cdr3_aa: CANLYEQYF

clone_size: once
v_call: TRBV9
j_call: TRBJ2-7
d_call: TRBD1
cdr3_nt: TGTGCCAGCAGCTTGACAGGGGATATTTCGTCGGGGCAGTACTTC
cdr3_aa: CASSLTGDISSGQYF

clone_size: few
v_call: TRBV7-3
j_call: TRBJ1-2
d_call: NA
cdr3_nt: TGTGCCAGCAGCCCCAGCCGGGACACTGGCTACACCTTC
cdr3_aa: CASSPSRDTGYTF

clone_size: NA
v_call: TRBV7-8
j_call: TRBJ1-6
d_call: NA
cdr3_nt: TGTGCCAGCAGCTTCAGTGGCCGAATTAATTCACCCCTCCACTTT
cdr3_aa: CASSFSGRINSPLHF

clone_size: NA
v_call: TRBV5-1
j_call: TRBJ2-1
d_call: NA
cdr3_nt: TGCGCCAGCAGCTTGGGGGTTATTTTTTCCGCGCGGCCTAATGAGCAGTTCTTC
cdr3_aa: CASSLGVIFSARPNEQFF

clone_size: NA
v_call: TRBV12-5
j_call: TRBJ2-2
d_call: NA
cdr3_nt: TGTGCTAGTGGGAGCGTGGCCGGGGAGCTGTTTTTT
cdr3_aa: CASGSVAGELFF

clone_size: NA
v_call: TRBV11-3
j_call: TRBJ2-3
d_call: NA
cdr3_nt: TGTGCCAGCAGCCGGGGAGTGTATACGCAGTATTTT
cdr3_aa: CASSRGVYTQYF

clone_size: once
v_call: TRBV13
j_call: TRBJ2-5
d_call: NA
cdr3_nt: TGTGCCAGCAGCCCCCGATTACAGCTAGGAGCTCAAGAGACCCAGTACTTC
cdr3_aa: CASSPRLQLGAQETQYF

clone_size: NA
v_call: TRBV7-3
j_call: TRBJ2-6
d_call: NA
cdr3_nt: TGTGCCAGCAGATCATTCTCAGGGAGTGGGAGCTCTGGGGCCAACGTCCTGACTTTC
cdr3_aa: CASRSFSGSGSSGANVLTF

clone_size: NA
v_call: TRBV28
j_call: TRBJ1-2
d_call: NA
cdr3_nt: TGTGCCAGCAGTTTAATGGCGCTCCAGGAGAGGGGCTACACCTTC
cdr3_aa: CASSLMALQERGYTF

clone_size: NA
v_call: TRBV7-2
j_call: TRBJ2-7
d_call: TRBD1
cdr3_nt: TGTGCCAGCAAACAGGGGGTATCTACCTACGAGCAGTACTTC
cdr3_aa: CASKQGVSTYEQYF

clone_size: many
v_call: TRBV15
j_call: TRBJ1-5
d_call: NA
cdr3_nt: TGTGCCACCAGCAGAGATGACGTCCCCCAGCATTTT
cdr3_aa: CATSRDDVPQHF

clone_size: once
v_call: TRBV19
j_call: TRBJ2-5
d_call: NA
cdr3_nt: TGTGCCAGTAGTATCCAAGGTCTGTCAGGAAAAGAGACCCAGTACTTC
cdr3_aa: CASSIQGLSGKETQYF

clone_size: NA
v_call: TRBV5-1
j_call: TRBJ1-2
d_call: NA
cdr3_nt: TGCGCCAGCAGCTTGGAAGGGGCGGCTGGCTACACCTTC
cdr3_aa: CASSLEGAAGYTF

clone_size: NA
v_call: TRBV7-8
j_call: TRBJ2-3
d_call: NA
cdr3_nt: TGTGCCAGCAGATACATAAGCACAGATACGCAGTATTTT
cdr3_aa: CASRYISTDTQYF

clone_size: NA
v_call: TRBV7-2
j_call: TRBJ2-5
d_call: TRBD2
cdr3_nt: TGTGCCAGCAGCTTAGATGGGGGGGGTGAGACCCAGTACTTC
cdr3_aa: CASSLDGGGETQYF

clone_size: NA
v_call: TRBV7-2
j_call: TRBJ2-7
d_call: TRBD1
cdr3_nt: TGTGCCAGCAGCTTCGACAGGGTTGGCTACGAGCAGTACTTC
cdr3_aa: CASSFDRVGYEQYF

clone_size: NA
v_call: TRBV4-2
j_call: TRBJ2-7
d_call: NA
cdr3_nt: TGTGCCAGCAGCCAAGAATGGGTCGGGCGCTACGAGCAGTACTTC
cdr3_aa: CASSQEWVGRYEQYF